Below, 28 T cell receptor beta chains from the same sample are listed, as sequenced in a study of cytomegalovirus exposure and HLA in healthy donors. PCR amplification relied on 60 Vbeta primers (plus 13 Jbeta primers). The protocol was immunoSEQ multiplex PCR, while the TCRdb copy is restricted to in-frame clones and leaves out a portion. The sample contains 55,000 to 70,000 clones, about two thirds of which appear only once. Sequencing was performed on PBMCs. These receptors all stem from a man in his forties in good health and CMV-seropositive.

The gene calls are TRBV29-1 and TRBJ2-3; 9 nucleotides agree with TRBD2. Germline trimming cut 5 bases from V and 4 bases from J; bases unmatched to any gene: 10. CDR3 size: 15 residues. Germline assignment: CDR1 SQVTM and CDR2 ANQGSEA. CDR3 in amino acids: CSVLGAGGPSDTQYF. The CDR3 DNA follows: TGCAGCGTTCTGGGGGCGGGAGGGCCTTCAGATACGCAGTATTTT.

This rearrangement joins TRBV4-3 to TRBJ1-2; D ambiguous. Trimming cost V 4 bases and J 8 bases, with 17 bases left between them. Germline CDR1 LGHNA, CDR2 YSLEER. This CDR3 has 14 amino acids. Here the CDR3 reads CASSPAKTVGGYTF. The CDR3 nucleotides are TGCGCCAGCAGCCCCGCAAAAACAGTCGGCGGCTACACCTTC.

The V call is TRBV27, the J call TRBJ2-3; a weak D match, TRBD1 (5 bases). This CDR3 is 14 amino acids long. V was cut by 5 bases and J by 0 bases, with 9 bases left in between. Germline V gene lookup returns CDR1 MNHEY and CDR2 SMNVEV (reference sequence). The CDR3 DNA reads as TGTGCCAGCAGTACTCGGACAAGCACAGATACGCAGTATTTT. It yields the protein CASSTRTSTDTQYF.

This chain uses TRBV10-3 with TRBJ1-2; tentative D call: TRBD1 (5 bases). Trimming removed 4 bases at V and 0 bases at J, with 12 bases between. The germline gives CDR1 ENHRY, CDR2 SYGVKD. The length of the CDR3 is 15 residues. The CDR3 DNA sequence: TGTGCCATCAGTGGAGGTAGGGACTCTAACTATGGCTACACCTTC. This encodes CAISGGRDSNYGYTF.

The chain links TRBV21-1 to TRBJ2-1; TRBD1, as called in the table, went unchecked against the DNA. TRBV21-1 is listed as a pseudogene. CDR3 length: 16 amino acids. CDR3 loop: CASSKGGQGENNEQFF. The DNA for the CDR3 is TGTGCCAGCAGCAAGGGGGGACAGGGGGAAAACAATGAGCAGTTCTTC.

The J gene is TRBJ2-5, the V gene TRBV5-1; D gene uncertain. Per the germline V gene, CDR1 is SGHRS and CDR2 is YFSETQ. This CDR3 spans 11 amino acids. The V and J ends lost 4 bases and 5 bases respectively, with 6 bases between them. The CDR3 reads CASSEQETQYF. The CDR3 DNA reads TGCGCCAGCAGCGAACAGGAGACCCAGTACTTC.

Remarks on this clone: Other DNA sequences from this sample encode an identical CDR3 as well. The chain employs TRBV4-2 and TRBJ2-2; D perhaps matches TRBD1 (6 bases). V was clipped by 4 bases and J by 2 bases, with 14 bases between them. Germline loops: CDR1 LGHNA, CDR2 YNFKEQ. The CDR3 runs 16 residues. CDR3 in amino acids: CASSRSGGLNTGELFF. The CDR3, as DNA: TGTGCCAGCAGCCGGAGTGGGGGCCTTAACACCGGGGAGCTGTTTTTT.

By share, this clone counts as medium-sized. The V call is TRBV19, the J call TRBJ1-4; D is unresolved. V lost 6 bases and J 2 bases, leaving 16 bases between the germline ends. The CDR3 spans 16 residues. CDR1 and CDR2 from the germline V gene are LNHDA and SQIVND (reference sequence). This CDR3 reads CASSFLAGSTNEKLFF. The CDR3 DNA reads TGTGCCAGTAGCTTCCTAGCGGGATCTACTAATGAAAAACTGTTTTTT.

In this sample, this clone turned up a few times. The rearrangement links TRBV5-1 to TRBJ2-7; 11 bases agree with TRBD2. This CDR3 has 15 amino acids. CDR1 and CDR2 from the germline V gene are SGHRS and YFSETQ. With V trimmed by 4 bases and J by 4 bases, 7 bases remained unmatched. This chain's CDR3 is CASSPTSGGNYEQYF. The DNA for the CDR3 is TGCGCCAGCAGCCCCACTAGCGGGGGCAATTACGAGCAGTACTTC.

Comments on this clone: Since no conserved phenylalanine or tryptophan closes the CDR3, a read error is the likely cause. This chain links TRBV2 with TRBJ1-2, with TRBD1 matching 8 bases. Per germline, CDR1 SNHLY and CDR2 FYNNEI. V was pared by 1 base and J by 4 bases, with 5 bases of the junction left unmatched. The CDR3 is made up of 15 amino acids. CDR3 sequence: CASSEDPGGVYGYTL. For the CDR3, the DNA is TGTGCCAGCAGTGAAGATCCAGGGGGCGTCTATGGCTACACCCTC.

The rearrangement joins TRBV18 to TRBJ2-1; D not certain. Per the germline V gene, CDR1 is KGHSH and CDR2 is LQKENI. V was clipped by 1 base and J by 7 bases, with 5 bases between them. This CDR3 is built from 12 residues. The CDR3 nucleotides are TGTGCCAGCTCACCACTTAGAAATGAGCAGTTCTTC. Translated, it gives CASSPLRNEQFF.

The table lists this clone with a few counts. The chain is built from TRBV6-5 and TRBJ1-2; the D gene is possibly TRBD1 (6 bases). Germline assignment: CDR1 MNHEY and CDR2 SVGAGI. The germline V and J ends were trimmed by 10 bases and 7 bases, with 22 bases remaining between them. This CDR3 contains 14 residues. The CDR3 DNA reads as TGTGCCACCAAGTCCAGGGGCGACTTTGGTGGCTACACCTTC. Residues: CATKSRGDFGGYTF.

This clone was detected only a few times. This rearrangement joins TRBV7-9 to TRBJ2-3; the match to TRBD2 covers 7 bases. V shed 5 bases, J shed 5 bases, and the junction held 7 bases outside the gene matches. Germline V gene sequence: CDR1 SEHNR, CDR2 FQNEAQ (reference sequence). The CDR3 is 14 amino acids. This CDR3 is CASSGSGRGDTQYF. Written as DNA, the CDR3 is TGTGCCAGCAGCGGTTCAGGGAGGGGAGATACGCAGTATTTT.

The CDR3 nucleotides read TGCGCCAGCAGCCAAGGACTAACTAGCACAGATACGCAGTATTTT. Encoded protein: CASSQGLTSTDTQYF. This chain links TRBV4-3 with TRBJ2-3; weak D call: TRBD2 (5 bases). CDR1 is LGHNA and CDR2 is YSLEER in the germline V gene. Trimming removed 1 base from V and 0 bases from J, with 8 bases in between. CDR3 size: 15 residues.

This chain joins TRBV2 and TRBJ2-5; 11 bases line up with TRBD2. Losses at the gene ends were 7 bases for V and 5 bases for J; bases not matched to a gene: 9. Germline CDR1 SNHLY, CDR2 FYNNEI. The CDR3 has 15 amino acids. Here the CDR3 reads CASILLAGAVETQYF. The CDR3, as DNA: TGTGCCAGCATTTTACTAGCGGGGGCGGTCGAGACCCAGTACTTC.

The J gene is TRBJ1-5, the V gene TRBV2; TRBD1 aligns across 7 bases. The CDR3 is 13 residues long. The ends lost 10 bases at V and 4 bases at J; junction bases unmatched: 7. The germline CDR1 and CDR2 sequences are SNHLY and FYNNEI. CDR3 protein: CAIRGQVNQPQHF. The CDR3 DNA reads TGTGCCATCAGAGGACAGGTGAATCAGCCCCAGCATTTT.

There are a few counts of this clone. The CDR3 sequence is CASRGRGGPYEQYF. CDR3 bases: TGTGCCAGCAGGGGTAGAGGGGGCCCCTACGAGCAGTACTTC. This chain joins TRBV2 and TRBJ2-7; 7 nucleotides line up with TRBD1. CDR3 length: 14 residues. V lost 6 bases, J lost 2 bases, and 7 bases stayed unmatched. Germline-derived CDR1 and CDR2 are SNHLY and FYNNEI.

The CDR3, as DNA: TGCGCCAGCAGTCAACGAACAGGGGGCCCCACAGATACGCAGTATTTT. This codes for CASSQRTGGPTDTQYF. The J gene is TRBJ2-3, the V gene TRBV23-1; 9 bases map to TRBD1. TRBV23-1 has ORF status, its function being uncertain. This CDR3 spans 16 amino acids. The J segment lost 2 bases and the V segment lost 2 bases, leaving 5 bases of the junction unmatched.

V gene TRBV4-1 combines with J gene TRBJ1-4; 7 bases agree with TRBD1. Germline loops: CDR1 MGHRA, CDR2 YSYEKL. V shed 4 bases and J 5 bases; nucleotides not matched to a gene: 4. The CDR3 spans 14 residues. The CDR3 nucleotides are TGCGCCAGCAGCCGACAGGGCTCGAATGAAAAACTGTTTTTT. Residues: CASSRQGSNEKLFF.

This clone has a single count. The chain combines TRBV5-5 with TRBJ2-1, with D possibly being TRBD1 (5 bases). The germline CDR1 and CDR2 sequences are SGHKS and YYEKEE (reference sequence). V was cut by 4 bases and J by 7 bases, with 18 bases left in between. The CDR3 is made up of 15 amino acids. CDR3 nucleotides: TGTGCCAGCAGCGACAGACCCTTGGACGATAATGAGCAGTTCTTC. As protein: CASSDRPLDDNEQFF.

This clone is classed as medium-sized. The chain carries TRBV11-3 and TRBJ2-2; possible D gene TRBD1, 5 bases. Germline values: CDR1 SGHNT, CDR2 YENEEA. CDR3 length: 14 amino acids. V dropped 3 bases and J dropped 0 bases, with 5 bases sitting between them. The CDR3 coding sequence is TGTGCCAGCAGCTTGACAGCGAACACCGGGGAGCTGTTTTTT. Residues: CASSLTANTGELFF.

V and J are TRBV19 and TRBJ1-1; possibly TRBD1 for D (5 bases). V gave up 7 bases and J gave up 1 base, with 10 bases separating them. The CDR3 is 13 amino acids. Germline CDR1 LNHDA, CDR2 SQIVND (reference sequence). CDR3 nucleotides: TGTGCCAGTATAGGGGCTAAGAACACTGAAGCTTTCTTT. The encoded protein is CASIGAKNTEAFF.

The chain carries TRBV12-2 and TRBJ2-5; the table's TRBD2 call for D was not verified on the DNA. TRBV12-2 is assigned pseudogene status. The CDR3 loop spans 18 amino acids. DNA for the CDR3: TGTGCAAGTCGCTTAGCGCTCGCTAGCGGGACCCCCAGGGAGACCCAGTACTTC. Residues: CASRLALASGTPRETQYF.

The chain has TRBV7-8 and TRBJ2-7; D may be TRBD1 (5 bases). CDR1 is SGHVS and CDR2 is FQNEAQ in the germline V gene. CDR3 size: 13 residues. V lost 1 base, J lost 2 bases, and 6 bases lay in between. CDR3 sequence: CASSLDRTYEQYF. The CDR3 DNA follows: TGTGCCAGCAGCTTAGACAGGACCTACGAGCAGTACTTC.

The chain combines TRBV12-5 with TRBJ2-1; TRBD2 aligns across 7 bases. V shed 4 bases, J shed 6 bases, and the junction held 12 bases outside the gene matches. Germline V gives CDR1 LGHNT, CDR2 FRNRAP. This CDR3 region has 16 residues. The CDR3 DNA is TGTGCTAGTGGTTCGCGACCGGGAGGTCCCCTCAATGAGCAGTTCTTC. Translation: CASGSRPGGPLNEQFF.

This clone was seen a few times. J is TRBJ2-1 and V is TRBV6-1, with 7 bases matching TRBD2. V lost 7 bases to trimming and J lost 6 bases; unmatched junction nucleotides: 9. This CDR3 is 14 amino acids long. Germline assignment: CDR1 MNHNS and CDR2 SASEGT. The CDR3 is CASTPGLVSNEQFF. CDR3 bases: TGTGCCAGCACCCCTGGACTAGTTTCCAATGAGCAGTTCTTC.

The chain recombines TRBV7-9 with TRBJ1-2, with a possible D match to TRBD1 (6 bases). This CDR3 has 15 amino acids. Germline CDR1 SEHNR, CDR2 FQNEAQ (reference sequence). V was pared by 3 bases and J by 8 bases, with 19 bases between. DNA for the CDR3: TGTGCCAGCAGCTTTTCCGACAGGCGCTCGGGAGGCTACACCTTC. Its protein is CASSFSDRRSGGYTF.

J is TRBJ2-1 and V is TRBV5-1, with TRBD2 as a possible D gene (6 bases). The CDR3 has 16 residues. V was shortened by 4 bases and J by 1 base, with 15 bases between the two germline ends. Germline V gives CDR1 SGHRS, CDR2 YFSETQ. The CDR3 reads CASSRRVFRSYNEQFF. CDR3 DNA: TGCGCCAGCAGCAGGAGGGTCTTTCGGTCCTACAATGAGCAGTTCTTC. The full variable domain, its missing parts supplied by reference TRBV5-1 and TRBJ2-1, is KAGVTQTPRYLIKTRGQQVTLSCSPISGHRSVSWYQQTPGQGLQFLFEYFSETQRNKGNFPGRFSGRQFSNSRSEMNVSTLELGDSALYLCASSRRVFRSYNEQFFGPGTRLTVL.